Below, 5 T cell receptor beta chains from the same sample are listed, as sequenced in a study of beta chain features in type 1 diabetes. Study-wide results and caveats: Within each of all four CD4+ subsets, Type 1 diabetes patients had TCRB CDR3s that were moderately but significantly shorter.

Expressed TCRB transcripts got sequenced, as all isolated RNA was reverse transcribed. Method: immunoSEQ multiplex PCR; TCRdb's copy keeps in-frame clones and lacks some. The data show over 300,000 clones, approximately 9.7% seen once. These TCRs are of unknown antigen specificity. The specimen was central memory CD4+ T cells from blood. The receptors were gathered from a man aged 30-40 years with type 1 diabetes.

The rearrangement joins TRBV9 to TRBJ2-7, with no clear D. From germline, CDR1 is SGDLS and CDR2 YYNGEE. Trimming removed 0 bases from V and 3 bases from J, with 16 bases in between. This CDR3 region has 16 residues. CDR3 amino acids: CASSVGVSWDIYEQYF. The CDR3 nucleotides are TGTGCCAGCAGCGTAGGAGTGTCTTGGGATATCTACGAGCAGTACTTC. Full variable domain (remainder filled in from reference TRBV9 and TRBJ2-7): DSGVTQTPKHLITATGQRVTLRCSPRSGDLSVYWYQQSLDQGLQFLIQYYNGEERAKGNILERFSAQQFPDLHSELNLSSLELGDSALYFCASSVGVSWDIYEQYFGPGTRLTVT.

This clone was counted only a few times. This chain joins TRBV7-8 and TRBJ2-1; D might be TRBD2 (6 bases). CDR1 SGHVS and CDR2 FQNEAQ come from the germline V gene. The CDR3 runs 15 residues. The ends were cut back, 3 bases at V and 6 bases at J, with 15 bases in the middle. CDR3 in DNA: TGTGCCAGCAGCTTTAGGCTAGCGCGTAGCAATGAGCAGTTCTTC. It translates to CASSFRLARSNEQFF.

Turning to this clone: As the CDR3 is not closed by the conserved phenylalanine or tryptophan, this likely results from a read error. This chain links TRBV27 with TRBJ1-1; D not certain. Trimming took off 3 bases at V and 10 bases at J, with 15 bases between the two ends. Germline CDR1 MNHEY, CDR2 SMNVEV (reference sequence). The CDR3 is 13 amino acids. The CDR3 loop reads CASSFTYTDAAFS. In DNA form, the CDR3 reads TGTGCCAGCAGTTTCACATACACAGATGCAGCTTTCTCT.

V gene TRBV28 combines with J gene TRBJ2-2; the D is unclear. V was shortened by 6 bases and J by 6 bases, with 11 bases between the two germline ends. This CDR3 region has 13 residues. Germline values: CDR1 MDHEN, CDR2 SYDVKM. DNA of the CDR3: TGTGCCAGCAGGATGGATGGTGCCGGGGAGCTGTTTTTT. This gives the protein CASRMDGAGELFF.

The chain carries TRBV7-2 and TRBJ2-5, with D possibly being TRBD1 (5 bases). The CDR3 length is 14 residues. Germline lookup yields CDR1 SGHTA and CDR2 FQGNSA. Trimming removed 4 bases from V and 10 bases from J, with 19 bases in between. CDR3 residues: CASSSTARGSDQYF. Written as DNA, the CDR3 is TGTGCCAGCAGCTCCACCGCAAGGGGCTCGGACCAGTACTTC.